This T cell receptor beta chain was observed in a study of T cells after posttransplantation cyclophosphamide. Clones were read by immunoSEQ multiplex PCR, and TCRdb kept only the in-frame ones, dropping some. The table shows some 22,000 clones, with about 84% occurring only once. V lost 2 bases, J lost 4 bases, and 11 bases lay in between. Germline V gives CDR1 MNHNS, CDR2 SASEGT. CDR3 length: 14 residues. Only a few counts were recorded for this clone. The chain recombines TRBV6-1 with TRBJ1-2; D ambiguous. Sequencing was done on a sample of PBMCs. This sequence originates from an older woman with a blood cancer, CMV-positive, and with a related stem cell donor. The CDR3 region is CASSEITVLYGYTF. In DNA, the CDR3 is TGTGCCAGCAGTGAAATCACAGTTCTCTATGGCTACACCTTC.